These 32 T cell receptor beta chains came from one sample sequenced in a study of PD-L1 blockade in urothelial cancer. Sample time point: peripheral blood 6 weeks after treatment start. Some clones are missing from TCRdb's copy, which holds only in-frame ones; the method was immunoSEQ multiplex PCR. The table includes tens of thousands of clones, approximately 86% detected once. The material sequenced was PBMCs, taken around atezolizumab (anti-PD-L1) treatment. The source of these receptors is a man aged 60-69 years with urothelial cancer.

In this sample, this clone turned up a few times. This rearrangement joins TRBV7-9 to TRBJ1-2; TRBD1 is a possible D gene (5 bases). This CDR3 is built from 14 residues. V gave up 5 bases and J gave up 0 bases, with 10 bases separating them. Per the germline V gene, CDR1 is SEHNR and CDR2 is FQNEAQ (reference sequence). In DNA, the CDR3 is TGTGCCAGCAGCACCTCGACAGCTAACTATGGCTACACCTTC. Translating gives CASSTSTANYGYTF. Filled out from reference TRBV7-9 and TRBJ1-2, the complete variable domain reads DTGVSQNPRHKITKRGQNVTFRCDPISEHNRLYWYRQTLGQGPEFLTYFQNEAQLEKSRLLSDRFSAERPKGSFSTLEIQRTEQGDSAMYLCASSTSTANYGYTFGSGTRLTVV.

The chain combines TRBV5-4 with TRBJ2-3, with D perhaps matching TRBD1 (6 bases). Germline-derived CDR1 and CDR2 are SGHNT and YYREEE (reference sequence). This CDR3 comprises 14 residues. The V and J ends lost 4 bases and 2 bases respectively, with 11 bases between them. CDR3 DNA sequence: TGTGCCAGCAGCCGGCAGGGGCCCACAGATACGCAGTATTTT. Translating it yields CASSRQGPTDTQYF.

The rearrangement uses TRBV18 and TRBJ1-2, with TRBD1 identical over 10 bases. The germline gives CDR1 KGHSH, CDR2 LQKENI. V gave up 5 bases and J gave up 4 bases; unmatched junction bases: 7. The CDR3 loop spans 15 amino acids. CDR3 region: CASSTGTGESYGYTF. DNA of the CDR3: TGTGCCAGCTCAACTGGGACAGGGGAGAGCTATGGCTACACCTTC. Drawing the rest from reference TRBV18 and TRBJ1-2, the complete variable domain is NAGVMQNPRHLVRRRGQEARLRCSPMKGHSHVYWYRQLPEEGLKFMVYLQKENIIDESGMPKERFSAEFPKEGPSILRIQQVVRGDSAAYFCASSTGTGESYGYTFGSGTRLTVV.

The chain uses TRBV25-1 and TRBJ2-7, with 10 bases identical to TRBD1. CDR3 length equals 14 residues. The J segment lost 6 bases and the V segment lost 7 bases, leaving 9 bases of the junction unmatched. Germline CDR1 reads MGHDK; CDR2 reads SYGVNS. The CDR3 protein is CASISGTGAGEQYF. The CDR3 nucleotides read TGTGCCAGCATTTCCGGGACAGGGGCCGGCGAGCAGTACTTC.

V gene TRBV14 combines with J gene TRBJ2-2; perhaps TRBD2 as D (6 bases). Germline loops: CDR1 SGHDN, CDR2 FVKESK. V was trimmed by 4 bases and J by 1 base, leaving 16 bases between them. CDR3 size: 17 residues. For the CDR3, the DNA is TGTGCCAGCAGCCCCCCTCGGGGGAATCTGAACACCGGGGAGCTGTTTTTT. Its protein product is CASSPPRGNLNTGELFF.

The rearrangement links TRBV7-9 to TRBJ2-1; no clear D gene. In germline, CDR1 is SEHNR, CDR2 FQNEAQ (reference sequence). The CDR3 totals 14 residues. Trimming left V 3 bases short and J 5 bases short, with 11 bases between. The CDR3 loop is CASSFLSLDNEQFF. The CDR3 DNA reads TGTGCCAGCAGCTTCCTCTCTCTTGACAATGAGCAGTTCTTC.

The CDR3 region has the DNA TGTGCCAGCAGCTTAGCACAGGGGGCGAACACCATATATTTT. Translated: CASSLAQGANTIYF. J is TRBJ1-3 and V is TRBV7-9; 9 bases are shared with TRBD1. V lost 0 bases to trimming and J lost 7 bases; unmatched junction nucleotides: 1. The CDR3 consists of 14 residues. Germline CDR1 is SEHNR and CDR2 is FQNEAQ (reference sequence).

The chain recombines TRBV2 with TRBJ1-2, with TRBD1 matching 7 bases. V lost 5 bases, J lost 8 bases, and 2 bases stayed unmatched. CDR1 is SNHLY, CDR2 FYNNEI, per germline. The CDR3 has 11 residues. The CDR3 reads CASSQGGGYTF. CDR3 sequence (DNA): TGTGCCAGCAGTCAGGGGGGCGGCTACACCTTC.

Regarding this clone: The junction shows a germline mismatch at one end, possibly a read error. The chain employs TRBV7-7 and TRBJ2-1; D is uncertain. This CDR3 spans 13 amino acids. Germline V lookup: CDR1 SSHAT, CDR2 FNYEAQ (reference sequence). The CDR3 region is CASSLGRGDEQFF. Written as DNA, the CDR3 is TGTGCTAGCAGCTTAGGCAGAGGCGATGAGCAGTTCTTC.

In nucleotides, the CDR3 is TGTGCCAGCAGCCCGACTACCTTCCCGGGAAATGAGCAGTTCTTC. As protein: CASSPTTFPGNEQFF. The V gene is TRBV11-2, the J gene TRBJ2-1, with D perhaps matching TRBD2 (5 bases). Germline V gives CDR1 SGHAT, CDR2 FQNNGV. Deletions cut 5 bases from V and 7 bases from J, with 18 bases between. There are 15 residues in the CDR3. Supplemented by reference TRBV11-2 and TRBJ2-1, the full variable domain reads EAGVAQSPRYKIIEKRQSVAFWCNPISGHATLYWYQQILGQGPKLLIQFQNNGVVDDSQLPKDRFSAERLKGVDSTLKIQPAKLEDSAVYLCASSPTTFPGNEQFFGPGTRLTVL.

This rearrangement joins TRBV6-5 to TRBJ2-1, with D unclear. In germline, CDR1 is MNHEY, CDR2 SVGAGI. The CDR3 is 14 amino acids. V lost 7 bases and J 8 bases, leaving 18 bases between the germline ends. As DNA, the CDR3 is TGTGCCAGCACATCGTCGAGGCCCCCCCATGAGCAGTTCTTC. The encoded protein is CASTSSRPPHEQFF.

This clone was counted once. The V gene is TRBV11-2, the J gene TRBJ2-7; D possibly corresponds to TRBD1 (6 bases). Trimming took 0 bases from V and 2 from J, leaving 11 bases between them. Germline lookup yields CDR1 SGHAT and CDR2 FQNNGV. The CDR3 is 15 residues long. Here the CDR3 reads CASSLDRPGAYEQYF. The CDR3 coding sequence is TGTGCCAGCAGCTTAGATCGGCCAGGGGCCTACGAGCAGTACTTC.

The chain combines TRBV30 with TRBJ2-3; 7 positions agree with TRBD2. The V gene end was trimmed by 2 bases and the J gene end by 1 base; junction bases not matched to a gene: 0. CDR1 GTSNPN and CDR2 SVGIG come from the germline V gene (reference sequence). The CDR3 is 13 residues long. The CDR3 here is CAWSTSGTDTQYF. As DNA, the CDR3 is TGTGCCTGGAGTACTAGCGGCACAGATACGCAGTATTTT.

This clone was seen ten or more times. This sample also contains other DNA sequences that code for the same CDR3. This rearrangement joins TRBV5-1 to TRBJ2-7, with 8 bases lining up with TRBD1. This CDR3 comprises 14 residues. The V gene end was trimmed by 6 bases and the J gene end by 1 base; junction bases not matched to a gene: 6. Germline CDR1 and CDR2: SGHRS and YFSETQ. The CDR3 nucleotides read TGCGCCAGCAAGGGCGGGACAGGTTCCTACGAGCAGTACTTC. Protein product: CASKGGTGSYEQYF.

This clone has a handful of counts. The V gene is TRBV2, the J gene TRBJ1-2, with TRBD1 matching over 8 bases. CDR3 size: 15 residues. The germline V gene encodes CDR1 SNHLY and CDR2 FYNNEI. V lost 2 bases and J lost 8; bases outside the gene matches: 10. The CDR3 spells CASSELGQGAGGYTF. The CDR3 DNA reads TGTGCCAGCAGTGAATTGGGGCAGGGGGCGGGAGGCTACACCTTC.

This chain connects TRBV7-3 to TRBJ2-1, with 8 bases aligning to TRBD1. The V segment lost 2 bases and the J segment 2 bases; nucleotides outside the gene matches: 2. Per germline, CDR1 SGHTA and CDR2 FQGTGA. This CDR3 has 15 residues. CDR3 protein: CASSLRGQAYNEQFF. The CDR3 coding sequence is TGTGCCAGCAGCTTACGGGGACAGGCCTACAATGAGCAGTTCTTC. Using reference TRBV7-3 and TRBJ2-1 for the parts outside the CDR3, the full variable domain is GAGVSQTPSNKVTEKGKYVELRCDPISGHTALYWYRQSLGQGPEFLIYFQGTGAADDSGLPNDRFFAVRPEGSVSTLKIQRTERGDSAVYLCASSLRGQAYNEQFFGPGTRLTVL.

The DNA of the CDR3 is TGTGCCAGCAGCTTTAAACTGGGACTAGCGCTTAAAGAGACCCAGTACTTC. This encodes CASSFKLGLALKETQYF. The J gene is TRBJ2-5, the V gene TRBV5-4, with TRBD2 matching 10 bases. V shed 2 bases and J 3 bases; nucleotides not matched to a gene: 10. The CDR3 sequence is 17 residues long. From germline, CDR1 is SGHNT and CDR2 YYREEE (reference sequence).

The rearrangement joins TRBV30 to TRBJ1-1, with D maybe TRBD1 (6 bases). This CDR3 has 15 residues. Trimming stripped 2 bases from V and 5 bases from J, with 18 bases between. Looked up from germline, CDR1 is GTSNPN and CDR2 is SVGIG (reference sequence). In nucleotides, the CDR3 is TGTGCCTGGAGTCCAGGACAGTCTGTTCGGACTGAAGCTTTCTTT. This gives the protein CAWSPGQSVRTEAFF.

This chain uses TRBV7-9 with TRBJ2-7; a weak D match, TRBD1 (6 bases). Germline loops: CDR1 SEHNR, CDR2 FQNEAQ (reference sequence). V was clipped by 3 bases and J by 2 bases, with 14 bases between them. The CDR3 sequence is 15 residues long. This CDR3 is CASSFPGTNTYEQYF. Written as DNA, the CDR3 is TGTGCCAGCAGCTTTCCCGGGACAAATACCTACGAGCAGTACTTC.

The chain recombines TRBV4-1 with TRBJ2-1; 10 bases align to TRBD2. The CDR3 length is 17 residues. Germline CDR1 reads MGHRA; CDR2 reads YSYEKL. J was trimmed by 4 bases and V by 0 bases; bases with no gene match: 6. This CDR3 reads CASSQEQLAGIYNEQFF. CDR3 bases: TGCGCCAGCAGCCAAGAGCAACTAGCGGGGATTTACAATGAGCAGTTCTTC.

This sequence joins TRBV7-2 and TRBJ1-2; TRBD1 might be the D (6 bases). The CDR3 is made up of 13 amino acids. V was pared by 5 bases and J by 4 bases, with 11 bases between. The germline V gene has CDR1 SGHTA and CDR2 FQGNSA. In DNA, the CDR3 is TGTGCCAGCAGCGGGCAGGGGCGCTATGGCTACACCTTC. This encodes CASSGQGRYGYTF.

CDR3 in amino acids: CASSWTGLAGYEQYF. The CDR3 DNA sequence: TGCGCCAGCAGCTGGACGGGACTAGCGGGTTACGAGCAGTACTTC. The chain employs TRBV5-1 and TRBJ2-7; 12 bases map to TRBD2. The J segment lost 4 bases and the V segment lost 3 bases, leaving 5 bases of the junction unmatched. Germline V gene data show CDR1 as SGHRS and CDR2 as YFSETQ. This CDR3 has 15 residues.

CDR3 loop: CASSPLEGWISPLHF. The CDR3 nucleotides are TGTGCCAGCAGCCCCCTAGAGGGATGGATTTCACCCCTCCACTTT. The chain is built from TRBV7-9 and TRBJ1-6; no definite D call. V lost 5 bases and J lost 9, with 17 bases in between. Germline V lookup: CDR1 SEHNR, CDR2 FQNEAQ (reference sequence). CDR3 length: 15 amino acids.

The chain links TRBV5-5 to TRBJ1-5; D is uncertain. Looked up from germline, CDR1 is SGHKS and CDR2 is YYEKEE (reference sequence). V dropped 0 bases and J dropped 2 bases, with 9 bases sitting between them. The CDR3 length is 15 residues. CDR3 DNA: TGTGCCAGCAGCTTGGCCCCGAGCCGCAATCAGCCCCAGCATTTT. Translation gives CASSLAPSRNQPQHF.

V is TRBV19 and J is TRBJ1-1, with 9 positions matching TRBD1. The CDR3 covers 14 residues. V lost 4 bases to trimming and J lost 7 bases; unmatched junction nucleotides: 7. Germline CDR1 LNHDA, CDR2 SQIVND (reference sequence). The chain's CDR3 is CASSRRDRVGEAFF. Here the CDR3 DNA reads TGTGCCAGTAGTAGGCGGGACAGGGTCGGTGAAGCTTTCTTT. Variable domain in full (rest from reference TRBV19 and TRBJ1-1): DGGITQSPKYLFRKEGQNVTLSCEQNLNHDAMYWYRQDPGQGLRLIYYSQIVNDFQKGDIAEGYSVSREKKESFPLTVTSAQKNPTAFYLCASSRRDRVGEAFFGQGTRLTVV.

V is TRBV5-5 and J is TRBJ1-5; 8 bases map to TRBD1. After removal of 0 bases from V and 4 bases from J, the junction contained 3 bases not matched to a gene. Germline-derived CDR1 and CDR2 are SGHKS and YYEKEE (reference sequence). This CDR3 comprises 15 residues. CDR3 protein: CASSLVQGGNQPQHF. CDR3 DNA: TGTGCCAGCAGCTTGGTACAGGGGGGTAATCAGCCCCAGCATTTT.

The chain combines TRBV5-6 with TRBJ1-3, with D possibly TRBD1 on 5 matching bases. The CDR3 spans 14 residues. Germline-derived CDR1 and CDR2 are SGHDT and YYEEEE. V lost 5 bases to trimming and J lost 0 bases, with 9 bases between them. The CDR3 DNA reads TGTGCCAGCAGTCCCGGGGGCTCTGGAAACACCATATATTTT. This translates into CASSPGGSGNTIYF. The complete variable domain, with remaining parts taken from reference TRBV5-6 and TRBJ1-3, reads DAGVTQSPTHLIKTRGQQVTLRCSPKSGHDTVSWYQQALGQGPQFIFQYYEEEERQRGNFPDRFSGHQFPNYSSELNVNALLLGDSALYLCASSPGGSGNTIYFGEGSWLTVV.

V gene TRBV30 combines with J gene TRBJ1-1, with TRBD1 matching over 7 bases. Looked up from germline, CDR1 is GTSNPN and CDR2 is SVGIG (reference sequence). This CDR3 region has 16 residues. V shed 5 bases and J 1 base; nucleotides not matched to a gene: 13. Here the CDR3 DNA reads TGTGCCTGGTTCACCCGGGGCAGGGGGTCGAACACTGAAGCTTTCTTT. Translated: CAWFTRGRGSNTEAFF.

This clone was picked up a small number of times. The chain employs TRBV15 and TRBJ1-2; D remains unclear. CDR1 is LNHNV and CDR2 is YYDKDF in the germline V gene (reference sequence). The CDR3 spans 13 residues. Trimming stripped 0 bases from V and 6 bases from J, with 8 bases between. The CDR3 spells CATSREPRDGYTF. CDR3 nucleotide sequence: TGTGCCACCAGCAGAGAACCAAGAGATGGCTACACCTTC.

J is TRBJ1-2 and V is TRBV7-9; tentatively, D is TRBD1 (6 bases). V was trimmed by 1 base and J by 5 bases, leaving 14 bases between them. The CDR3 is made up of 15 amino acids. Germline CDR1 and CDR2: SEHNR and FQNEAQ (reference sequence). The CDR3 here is CASSLGGEGDYGYTF. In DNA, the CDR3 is TGTGCCAGCAGCTTAGGGGGGGAGGGGGATTATGGCTACACCTTC. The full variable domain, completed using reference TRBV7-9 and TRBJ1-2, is DTGVSQNPRHKITKRGQNVTFRCDPISEHNRLYWYRQTLGQGPEFLTYFQNEAQLEKSRLLSDRFSAERPKGSFSTLEIQRTEQGDSAMYLCASSLGGEGDYGYTFGSGTRLTVV.

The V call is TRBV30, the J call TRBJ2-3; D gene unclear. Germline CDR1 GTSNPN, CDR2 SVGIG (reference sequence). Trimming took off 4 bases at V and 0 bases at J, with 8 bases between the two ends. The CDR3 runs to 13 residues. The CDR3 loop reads CAWNGGSTDTQYF. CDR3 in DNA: TGTGCCTGGAACGGCGGTAGCACAGATACGCAGTATTTT. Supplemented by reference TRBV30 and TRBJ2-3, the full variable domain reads SQTIHQWPATLVQPVGSPLSLECTVEGTSNPNLYWYRQAAGRGLQLLFYSVGIGQISSEVPQNLSASRPQDRQFILSSKKLLLSDSGFYLCAWNGGSTDTQYFGPGTRLTVL.

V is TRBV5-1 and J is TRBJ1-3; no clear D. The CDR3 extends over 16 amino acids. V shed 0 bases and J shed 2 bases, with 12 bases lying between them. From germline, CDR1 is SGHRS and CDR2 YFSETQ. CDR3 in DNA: TGCGCCAGCAGCTTGGGGCCTGGAGGGACTGGAAACACCATATATTTT. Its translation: CASSLGPGGTGNTIYF.